The 29 T cell receptor beta chains below were found in one sample sequenced in a study of T cells in Graves' hyperthyroidism and ophthalmopathy. Researchers amplified the TCR beta CDR3 regions from RNA transcripts. With the HTBI primer set, the TCR CDR3 went through a first round of RT-PCR. TCRdb ran MiXCR on the multiplex PCR reads and lists one entry per CDR3 protein. The data hold about 520,000 distinct CDR3 sequences, with around 22% observed a single time. Sequences were obtained from blood. Source of these receptors: a woman aged 25 to 39 with Graves' ophthalmopathy.

As regards this clonotype: In this CDR3 the conserved last residue, phenylalanine or tryptophan, is missing, so a read error is likely. V usage is TRBV7-2 and J usage is TRBJ2-7; 14 nucleotides align to TRBD2. The CDR3 loop spans 14 amino acids. The ends lost 4 bases at V and 7 bases at J; junction bases unmatched: 3. Germline CDR1 SGHTA, CDR2 FQGNSA. CDR3 coding DNA: TGTGCCAGCAGCTCGGGACTAGCGGGGGCGGAGCAGTACTGC. Its protein is CASSSGLAGAEQYC.

The chain couples TRBV12-3 or TRBV12-4 to TRBJ1-6, with D perhaps TRBD1 (6 bases). The length of the CDR3 is 14 residues. V was trimmed by 6 bases and J by 11 bases, leaving 17 bases between them. The CDR3 DNA reads as TGTGCCAGCAGGGCAGGCGGGGGCACGGCACCCCTCCACTTT. Its translation is CASRAGGGTAPLHF.

This clonotype occurred many times. CDR3 sequence: CASRPATGYEQYF. DNA for the CDR3: TGTGCCAGCAGACCAGCGACAGGCTACGAGCAGTACTTC. This chain uses TRBV7-9 with TRBJ2-7; D might be TRBD1 (6 bases). CDR3 length: 13 amino acids. Germline CDR1 and CDR2: SEHNR and FQNEAQ (reference sequence). Trimming took off 6 bases at V and 3 bases at J, with 12 bases between the two ends.

This clonotype was seen a few times. The genes are TRBV28 and TRBJ2-5, with D perhaps TRBD1 (6 bases). Trimming took off 5 bases at V and 4 bases at J, with 11 bases between the two ends. The CDR3 loop spans 13 amino acids. The germline V gene has CDR1 MDHEN and CDR2 SYDVKM. CDR3 bases: TGTGCCAGCAGTACAGGGTGGCGAGAGACCCAGTACTTC. This codes for CASSTGWRETQYF.

The V gene is TRBV6-1, the J gene TRBJ2-5; D is possibly TRBD2 (5 bases). The germline gives CDR1 MNHNS, CDR2 SASEGT. CDR3 length equals 13 residues. V lost 9 bases and J 3 bases, leaving 14 bases between the germline ends. The CDR3: CASKGGLKETQYF. The CDR3 bases are TGTGCCAGTAAGGGCGGGCTCAAAGAGACCCAGTACTTC.

This clonotype was detected ten times or more. The V call is TRBV2, the J call TRBJ2-4; D assignment may be TRBD1 or TRBD2 (5 bases each). CDR1 is SNHLY, CDR2 FYNNEI, per germline. The CDR3 is 15 amino acids. Trimming shortened V by 5 bases and J by 0 bases, and 11 bases separated the two germline ends. The CDR3 coding sequence is TGTGCCAGCAGTACCGGGACCTTAGCCAAAAACATTCAGTACTTC. Amino acids: CASSTGTLAKNIQYF.

The chain combines TRBV6-1 with TRBJ1-3; unclear D gene. This CDR3 is built from 14 residues. CDR1 and CDR2 (germline): MNHNS, SASEGT. V was trimmed by 5 bases and J by 2 bases, leaving 10 bases between them. CDR3 protein: CASSPRQTGNTIYF. The CDR3 nucleotides are TGTGCCAGCAGTCCCCGCCAAACTGGAAACACCATATATTTT.

V and J are TRBV5-1 and TRBJ2-7; TRBD2 aligns across 9 bases. The CDR3 runs 15 residues. CDR1 is SGHRS and CDR2 is YFSETQ in the germline V gene. Trimming cost V 0 bases and J 2 bases; bases outside gene matches: 3. The CDR3 sequence: CASSLELAGTYEQYF. CDR3 bases: TGCGCCAGCAGCTTGGAGCTAGCGGGAACCTACGAGCAGTACTTC.

At least ten counts were recorded for this clonotype. This sequence joins TRBV6-4 and TRBJ1-1; no definite D call. In germline, CDR1 is MRHNA, CDR2 SNTAGT. The CDR3 is 13 residues long. Trimming left V 3 bases short and J 5 bases short, with 10 bases between. The CDR3 nucleotides read TGTGCCAGCAGTGAATTTAAGGGAACTGAAGCTTTCTTT. Amino acids: CASSEFKGTEAFF.

The chain has TRBV12-3 or TRBV12-4 and TRBJ2-2, with D possibly being TRBD2 (5 bases). The CDR3 extends over 15 amino acids. Trimming took 3 bases from V and 1 from J, leaving 9 bases between them. As DNA, the CDR3 is TGTGCCAGCAGTTTCAGCGGTAGGAACACCGGGGAGCTGTTTTTT. It is translated as CASSFSGRNTGELFF.

There are a few counts of this clonotype. One end of the junction does not line up with germline, which may come from a read error. The genes are TRBV19 and TRBJ2-4; 7 nucleotides match TRBD1. This CDR3 has 14 amino acids. CDR1 and CDR2 (germline): LNHDA, SQIVND (reference sequence). CDR3 region: CASSNRQGTNIKYF. CDR3 nucleotides: TGTGCCAGTAGTAATAGACAGGGCACCAACATTAAGTACTTC.

This clonotype was observed at least ten times. The chain combines TRBV19 with TRBJ1-1, with D tentatively TRBD1 (6 bases). V was clipped by 8 bases and J by 1 base, with 14 bases between them. CDR3 size: 14 residues. Germline V gives CDR1 LNHDA, CDR2 SQIVND (reference sequence). CDR3 loop: CASHEDRTNTEAFF. CDR3 coding DNA: TGTGCCAGTCATGAGGACAGAACGAACACTGAAGCTTTCTTT. Full variable domain (rest looked up from reference TRBV19 and TRBJ1-1): DGGITQSPKYLFRKEGQNVTLSCEQNLNHDAMYWYRQDPGQGLRLIYYSQIVNDFQKGDIAEGYSVSREKKESFPLTVTSAQKNPTAFYLCASHEDRTNTEAFFGQGTRLTVV.

The chain joins TRBV9 to TRBJ1-3, with 8 bases aligning to TRBD1. The CDR3 extends over 15 amino acids. Trimming cost V 3 bases and J 1 base; bases outside gene matches: 3. Germline-derived CDR1 and CDR2 are SGDLS and YYNGEE. The CDR3 bases are TGTGCCAGCAGCGCATGGACAGGGTCTGGAAACACCATATATTTT. It is translated as CASSAWTGSGNTIYF.

The chain combines TRBV27 with TRBJ1-2, with a weak D call TRBD1 (6 bases). Germline CDR1 is MNHEY and CDR2 is SMNVEV (reference sequence). The CDR3 consists of 14 residues. V lost 5 bases and J 4 bases, leaving 14 bases between the germline ends. The CDR3 protein is CASSRLTGSYGYTF. The CDR3 DNA sequence: TGTGCCAGCAGTCGCCTCACAGGGTCCTATGGCTACACCTTC.

This clonotype was counted a few times. The chain is built from TRBV29-1 and TRBJ1-1; D remains unclear. The CDR3 length is 14 residues. The V end was cut by 4 bases, the J end by 5 bases, with 17 bases between. Germline assignment: CDR1 SQVTM and CDR2 ANQGSEA. DNA of the CDR3: TGCAGCGTTGTGTCGGCTTTCGGGTTAACTGAAGCTTTCTTT. Encoded protein: CSVVSAFGLTEAFF.

This clonotype has at least ten counts. This sequence joins TRBV18 and TRBJ2-7; D call uncertain. The CDR3 runs to 13 residues. V was clipped by 8 bases and J by 0 bases, with 11 bases between them. Germline CDR1 KGHSH, CDR2 LQKENI. This CDR3 reads CASSLASSYEQYF. The CDR3, as DNA: TGTGCCAGCAGCTTAGCCAGCTCCTACGAGCAGTACTTC.

As regards this clonotype: The junction differs from germline at one of its ends, possibly a read error. The rearrangement joins TRBV15 to TRBJ1-1, with 9 bases matching TRBD1. The CDR3 runs to 14 residues. The germline CDR1 and CDR2 sequences are LNHNV and YYDKDF (reference sequence). CDR3 amino acids: CATSGGTGRTEAFF. DNA of the CDR3: TGCGCCACCAGCGGAGGGACAGGGCGTACTGAAGCTTTCTTT.

This clonotype was seen more than once but under ten times. One base away lies a much larger clone, so this may be a sequencing read error. This chain joins TRBV29-1 and TRBJ1-1, with 8 bases matching TRBD1. Trimming removed 7 bases from V and 12 bases from J; junction bases left unmatched: 4. This CDR3 is built from 9 residues. The germline V gene encodes CDR1 SQVTM and CDR2 ANQGSEA. CDR3 loop: CSAGQESFF. The CDR3 nucleotides are TGCAGCGCGGGACAGGAATCTTTCTTT.

This clonotype has at least ten counts. The genes are TRBV19 and TRBJ2-7, with D unresolved. Trimming cost V 4 bases and J 0 bases, with 7 bases left between them. The CDR3 is 13 amino acids. Germline loops: CDR1 LNHDA, CDR2 SQIVND (reference sequence). The CDR3 here is CASSTESSYEQYF. The CDR3 DNA follows: TGTGCCAGTAGTACGGAGAGCTCCTACGAGCAGTACTTC. Drawing the rest from reference TRBV19 and TRBJ2-7, the complete variable domain is DGGITQSPKYLFRKEGQNVTLSCEQNLNHDAMYWYRQDPGQGLRLIYYSQIVNDFQKGDIAEGYSVSREKKESFPLTVTSAQKNPTAFYLCASSTESSYEQYFGPGTRLTVT.

This clonotype was found a few times. V and J are TRBV20-1 and TRBJ2-5, with TRBD1 identical over 10 bases. In germline, CDR1 is DFQATT, CDR2 SNEGSKA (reference sequence). The CDR3 is 15 amino acids. V lost 4 bases to trimming and J lost 5 bases; unmatched junction nucleotides: 10. The CDR3 is CSAIPDDRGLETQYF. The CDR3 DNA follows: TGCAGTGCTATTCCGGACGACAGGGGGCTGGAGACCCAGTACTTC.

The chain carries TRBV6-2 or TRBV6-3 and TRBJ1-5; D remains ambiguous. V dropped 4 bases and J dropped 7 bases, with 8 bases sitting between them. This CDR3 region has 12 residues. Looked up from germline, CDR1 is MNHEY and CDR2 is SVGEGT. CDR3 in DNA: TGTGCCAGCAGTTTCATGGGACAGCCCCAGCATTTT. Its protein product is CASSFMGQPQHF.

This clonotype was counted ten times or more. This chain uses TRBV6-2 or TRBV6-3 with TRBJ1-1; unclear D gene. The CDR3 has 13 residues. Germline CDR1 and CDR2: MNHEY and SVGEGT. V was trimmed by 1 base and J by 1 base, leaving 4 bases between them. The CDR3, as DNA: TGTGCCAGCAGTTACTGGGAGAACACTGAAGCTTTCTTT. This gives the protein CASSYWENTEAFF.

Only a few counts were recorded for this clonotype. CDR3 bases: TGTGCCAGTAGTATAGAACACACCGGGACTGGCCATCCTGGGGGAAACACCATATATTTT. Translating it yields CASSIEHTGTGHPGGNTIYF. The chain combines TRBV19 with TRBJ1-3, with D maybe TRBD1 (5 bases). Germline V gene data show CDR1 as LNHDA and CDR2 as SQIVND (reference sequence). V was pared by 0 bases and J by 4 bases, with 25 bases between. The CDR3 is 20 residues long.

In this sample, this clonotype turned up many times. The chain carries TRBV7-2 and TRBJ2-7, with D perhaps TRBD1 or TRBD2 (6 bases each). The CDR3 is 12 amino acids. V was cut by 4 bases and J by 6 bases, with 10 bases left in between. Germline V gene lookup returns CDR1 SGHTA and CDR2 FQGNSA. The CDR3 DNA follows: TGTGCCAGCAGCTATGGAGGGGGCGAGCAGTACTTC. It codes for CASSYGGGEQYF.

As for this clonotype: A much larger clonotype is one base distant, so this may be a read error. The chain employs TRBV28 and TRBJ1-1; the D gene is possibly TRBD1 (6 bases). Trimming left V 5 bases short and J 4 bases short, with 17 bases between. The CDR3 consists of 15 residues. Germline V CDR1 and CDR2: MDHEN, SYDVKM. The CDR3 reads CASSPDARGSTEAFF. The CDR3 DNA reads as TGTGCCAGCAGTCCCGATGCGAGGGGGAGCACTGAAGCTTTCTTT.

This clonotype was detected only a few times. This sequence may be a read error, since a much larger clone differs from it by one base. The chain recombines TRBV28 with TRBJ1-5, with D maybe TRBD1 (6 bases). The germline gives CDR1 MDHEN, CDR2 SYDVKM. The CDR3 runs 13 residues. The V and J ends lost 7 bases and 1 base respectively, with 8 bases between them. CDR3 in amino acids: CASNTGSNQPQHF. The CDR3 DNA sequence: TGTGCCAGCAACACAGGGAGCAATCAGCCCCAGCATTTT.

The CDR3 spells CASSIVSGGGKNIQYF. CDR3 coding DNA: TGTGCCAGTAGTATAGTTAGCGGGGGAGGCAAAAACATTCAGTACTTC. The chain couples TRBV19 to TRBJ2-4; 9 nucleotides line up with TRBD2. The CDR3 covers 16 residues. V lost 1 base and J lost 3; bases outside the gene matches: 4. Germline lookup yields CDR1 LNHDA and CDR2 SQIVND (reference sequence).

The rearrangement uses TRBV12-5 and TRBJ1-1; D not resolved. Germline V gene data show CDR1 as LGHNT and CDR2 as FRNRAP. This CDR3 is 13 amino acids long. Trimming stripped 7 bases from V and 1 base from J, with 10 bases between. The CDR3 region is CASALEWNTEAFF. The CDR3 DNA reads as TGTGCTAGTGCCCTGGAGTGGAACACTGAAGCTTTCTTT.

This clonotype was recorded many times. It may be a read error: a sequence one base away is much more abundant. V gene TRBV12-3 or TRBV12-4 combines with J gene TRBJ1-1, with 9 bases that match TRBD1. The CDR3 has 14 amino acids. CDR3 sequence (DNA): TGTGCCAGCAGAGGGACAGGGCTCCACACTGAAGCTTCCTTT. It translates to CASRGTGLHTEASF.